A selection of T cell receptor beta chains follows, all from one sample in a study of CD8 T cells in ankylosing spondylitis. TCRdb re-called the 5' RACE reads with MiXCR, one entry per CDR3 protein. Of about 140,000 distinct CDR3 sequences in the sample, about an eighth were seen once. The specimen was blood, either unsorted or a sorted T cell fraction (not recorded which). The receptors here all came from a female donor with ankylosing spondylitis or in good health (not recorded which). Each CDR3 is given without its conserved first and last residue.

TRBV12-3/TRBV12-4	TRBJ1-3	ASQRSGPSPGNTIY
TRBV28	TRBJ1-2	ASWDRGYYGYT
TRBV5-1	TRBJ1-2	ASSPMTDLNYGYT
TRBV7-8	TRBJ2-3	ASSLNSGGAIPQY
TRBV12-3/TRBV12-4	TRBJ1-6	ASREGQYNSPLH
TRBV6-5	TRBJ2-1	ASSYSATGGNEQF
TRBV24-1	TRBJ1-4	ATSDSNPRDGDEKLF
TRBV2	TRBJ1-1	ASSEQGTTEAF
TRBV5-6	TRBJ1-2	ASSSRRGNYGYT
TRBV18	TRBJ1-1	ASLWGAGMNTEAF
TRBV12-3/TRBV12-4	TRBJ1-4	ASSLLTGRNEKLF
TRBV7-8	TRBJ1-4	ASSVRDGATNEKLF
TRBV12-3/TRBV12-4	TRBJ2-5	ASSFNGPGETQY
TRBV9	TRBJ2-2	ASRATGANTGELF
TRBV13	TRBJ1-1	ASSSINTGHTEAF
TRBV6-6	TRBJ2-3	ASSKVGTDTQY
TRBV5-6	TRBJ1-2	ASSLGHYGYT
TRBV20-1	TRBJ2-2	SARDPGGPGELF
TRBV10-3	TRBJ1-6	AISEGRYNSPLH
TRBV12-3/TRBV12-4	TRBJ1-1	ASSPRVPGTEAF
TRBV19	TRBJ2-1	ASSILGHSYNEQF
TRBV5-1	TRBJ2-2	ASSLTGLASGELF
TRBV28	TRBJ1-2	ASSLFARGRGGYT
TRBV7-6	TRBJ2-7	ASSLKTGTSNEQY
TRBV5-1	TRBJ2-2	ASSPVPTSGVRTGELF
TRBV9	TRBJ1-6	ASSVGDRPPSPLH
TRBV12-3/TRBV12-4	TRBJ1-6	ASSRDSPNSPLH
TRBV5-1	TRBJ2-1	ASSNPGQPFDEQF
TRBV4-1	TRBJ2-7	ASSQDLSSGEQY
TRBV24-1	TRBJ2-5	ATSESPGQGARQETQY
TRBV7-9	TRBJ2-7	ASSSSYGEQY
TRBV7-9	TRBJ2-7	ASSLNGDEQY
TRBV7-9	TRBJ2-7	ASSPGLAVSYEQY
TRBV20-1	TRBJ2-5	SASHRQETQY
TRBV3-1	TRBJ2-3	ASSPEISGAADTQY
TRBV12-3/TRBV12-4	TRBJ2-3	ASTRKEGVGTDTQY
TRBV28	TRBJ1-1	ASSLGTGRGTEAF
TRBV7-9	TRBJ2-7	ASSATSLGEQY
TRBV27	TRBJ1-1	ASSSPHRGPTEAF
TRBV5-1	TRBJ2-7	ASRAGEKIEQY
TRBV6-1	TRBJ2-5	ASSDGQIQETQY
TRBV28	TRBJ2-5	ASSFGGQGSYQETQY
TRBV7-9	TRBJ2-1	ASSLVESSYNEQF
TRBV6-6	TRBJ2-1	ASAMGAYNEQF
TRBV20-1	TRBJ2-3	SARGGVVTDTQY
TRBV20-1	TRBJ1-6	SARETAVVTLH
TRBV4-1	TRBJ2-1	ASRGGAAYNEQF
TRBV6-5	TRBJ2-2	ASSSPPNTGELF
TRBV7-2	TRBJ2-1	ASSLDSGHNEQF
TRBV29-1	TRBJ2-7	SVEEGIYEQY
TRBV20-1	TRBJ2-1	SARVPPGLAGDYNEQF
TRBV2	TRBJ2-3	ASSENTDTQY
TRBV7-9	TRBJ2-1	ASSPLAGRSYNEQF
TRBV20-1	TRBJ1-2	SARAGGGYT
TRBV3-1	TRBJ1-2	ASSPRQVNGGYT